These 20 T cell receptor beta chains share one sample of origin, sequenced in a study of control samples from healthy donors and cancer patients. Data came from immunoSEQ multiplex PCR; TCRdb stores just in-frame clones and leaves some out. The data hold approximately 100,000 clones, with approximately 78% observed a single time. The sequencing sample was made of blood. The receptors were gathered from a man in his sixties in good health.

The gene calls are TRBV20-1 and TRBJ1-2; a weak D match, TRBD1 (5 bases). The germline V gene encodes CDR1 DFQATT and CDR2 SNEGSKA (reference sequence). The CDR3 is 16 residues long. Trimming stripped 6 bases from V and 2 bases from J, with 22 bases between. The CDR3 protein is CSASALMTASNYGYTF. The CDR3, as DNA: TGCAGTGCCAGTGCCCTAATGACAGCTTCAAACTATGGCTACACCTTC.

The DNA for the CDR3 is TGTGCCAGCAGCCCCAGCGGGAGTCCAAATACGCAGTATTTT. Protein sequence: CASSPSGSPNTQYF. This rearrangement joins TRBV7-2 to TRBJ2-3, with TRBD2 matching 8 bases. Germline V lookup: CDR1 SGHTA, CDR2 FQGNSA. This CDR3 has 14 amino acids. J was trimmed by 7 bases and V by 5 bases; bases with no gene match: 8. Drawing the rest from reference TRBV7-2 and TRBJ2-3, the complete variable domain is GAGVSQSPSNKVTEKGKDVELRCDPISGHTALYWYRQSLGQGLEFLIYFQGNSAPDKSGLPSDRFSAERTGGSVSTLTIQRTQQEDSAVYLCASSPSGSPNTQYFGPGTRLTVL.

V gene TRBV7-9 combines with J gene TRBJ1-2, with no clear D. CDR3 length equals 13 residues. V was clipped by 8 bases and J by 0 bases, with 10 bases between them. Germline V gives CDR1 SEHNR, CDR2 FQNEAQ (reference sequence). The CDR3 loop reads CASLPRTNYGYTF. In DNA form, the CDR3 reads TGTGCCAGCTTGCCCCGGACTAACTATGGCTACACCTTC. Together with reference TRBV7-9 and TRBJ1-2, the CDR3 gives the full variable domain: DTGVSQNPRHKITKRGQNVTFRCDPISEHNRLYWYRQTLGQGPEFLTYFQNEAQLEKSRLLSDRFSAERPKGSFSTLEIQRTEQGDSAMYLCASLPRTNYGYTFGSGTRLTVV.

This clone was seen more than once but under ten times. This chain connects TRBV3-1 (or the pseudogene TRBV3-2) to TRBJ2-1; TRBD2 agrees at 9 bases. Germline CDR1 LGHDT, CDR2 YNNKEL (reference sequence). CDR3 size: 16 residues. Losses at the gene ends were 0 bases for V and 9 bases for J; bases not matched to a gene: 9. The CDR3 here is CASSQDGGGVTFEQFF. CDR3 nucleotide sequence: TGTGCCAGCAGCCAAGATGGCGGGGGGGTTACATTTGAGCAGTTCTTC.

This clone was observed a handful of times. J is TRBJ1-3 and V is TRBV27; D is ambiguous. This CDR3 comprises 10 residues. The V gene lost 7 bases and the J gene lost 9 bases, with 7 bases spanning the gap. CDR1 is MNHEY and CDR2 is SMNVEV in the germline V gene (reference sequence). The chain's CDR3 is CASTPVTIYF. In DNA form, the CDR3 reads TGTGCCAGCACCCCGGTCACCATATATTTT.

The chain has TRBV4-2 and TRBJ1-2; 9 bases are shared with TRBD1. From germline, CDR1 is LGHNA and CDR2 YNFKEQ. The CDR3 runs to 15 residues. Losses at the gene ends were 3 bases for V and 3 bases for J; bases not matched to a gene: 5. The CDR3 DNA is TGTGCCAGCAGCCACCGGACAGGGGTCGACTATGGCTACACCTTC. This sequence encodes CASSHRTGVDYGYTF.

A few counts support this clone. V usage is TRBV19 and J usage is TRBJ1-5; the D is unclear. The CDR3 totals 14 residues. The V end was cut by 4 bases, the J end by 0 bases, with 7 bases between. Germline CDR1 reads LNHDA; CDR2 reads SQIVND (reference sequence). The CDR3 protein is CASSSQVSNQPQHF. Here the CDR3 DNA reads TGTGCCAGTAGTAGTCAGGTTAGCAATCAGCCCCAGCATTTT.

This clone was observed a handful of times. The gene calls are TRBV19 and TRBJ1-5; D gene unclear. Germline loops: CDR1 LNHDA, CDR2 SQIVND (reference sequence). Between the trimmed V and J ends, which lost 0 bases and 5 bases, there was a span of 20 bases. The CDR3 covers 18 residues. Here the CDR3 reads CASSIDLVGWSLYQPQHF. In DNA, the CDR3 is TGTGCCAGTAGTATAGATCTGGTCGGGTGGAGTTTGTATCAGCCCCAGCATTTT.

The chain joins TRBV29-1 to TRBJ2-2, with 11 bases lining up with TRBD1. The CDR3 runs to 12 residues. The V gene's germline CDR1 is SQVTM and CDR2 ANQGSEA. Trimming took 7 bases from V and 7 from J; bases not matched to a gene: 2. In DNA form, the CDR3 reads TGCAGCGCGGGACAGGGGGGCGGGGAGCTGTTTTTT. Encoded protein: CSAGQGGGELFF.

This chain uses TRBV19 with TRBJ2-5; D is ambiguous. V was pared by 3 bases and J by 2 bases, with 10 bases between. The CDR3 totals 14 residues. From germline, CDR1 is LNHDA and CDR2 SQIVND (reference sequence). The CDR3 region is CASSIGWGQETQYF. The CDR3 DNA reads TGTGCCAGTAGTATCGGGTGGGGACAAGAGACCCAGTACTTC. Variable domain in full (rest from reference TRBV19 and TRBJ2-5): DGGITQSPKYLFRKEGQNVTLSCEQNLNHDAMYWYRQDPGQGLRLIYYSQIVNDFQKGDIAEGYSVSREKKESFPLTVTSAQKNPTAFYLCASSIGWGQETQYFGPGTRLLVL.

The chain uses TRBV2 and TRBJ1-1; D perhaps matches TRBD1 (5 bases). The ends were cut back, 3 bases at V and 6 bases at J, with 8 bases in the middle. There are 12 residues in the CDR3. Germline CDR1 SNHLY, CDR2 FYNNEI. CDR3 protein: CASSEIGAEAFF. In nucleotides, the CDR3 is TGTGCCAGCAGTGAGATAGGGGCTGAAGCTTTCTTT.

Points on this clone: Different DNA sequences within this sample yield the same CDR3. This chain links TRBV18 with TRBJ2-1; D is ambiguous. From germline, CDR1 is KGHSH and CDR2 LQKENI. Deletions cut 1 base from V and 0 bases from J, with 10 bases between. This CDR3 has 16 amino acids. The CDR3 DNA sequence: TGTGCCAGCTCACCACTTGCGCCAAGCTCCTACAATGAGCAGTTCTTC. Translation gives CASSPLAPSSYNEQFF.

The chain uses TRBV2 and TRBJ1-1, with no clear D. The CDR3 has 11 residues. Germline V gene sequence: CDR1 SNHLY, CDR2 FYNNEI. Here the CDR3 DNA reads TGTGCGGGCGGTGGGGAGACTGAAGCTTTCTTT. Translated, it gives CAGGGETEAFF.

This chain connects TRBV5-1 to TRBJ2-2; tentative D call: TRBD1 (7 bases). The CDR3 consists of 16 residues. The V end lost 4 bases, the J end lost 2 bases, and 15 bases lay between the germline ends. The V gene's germline CDR1 is SGHRS and CDR2 YFSETQ. The CDR3 here is CASSLRQGGNTGELFF. In DNA form, the CDR3 reads TGCGCCAGCAGCCTTCGACAGGGAGGTAACACCGGGGAGCTGTTTTTT.

The V gene is TRBV5-6, the J gene TRBJ1-3; 7 bases match TRBD1. CDR1 is SGHDT, CDR2 YYEEEE, per germline. The CDR3 spans 15 residues. V lost 2 bases and J lost 2; bases outside the gene matches: 4. The CDR3 DNA follows: TGTGCCAGCAGCTTCCTGACAGGGACTGGAAACACCATATATTTT. It yields the protein CASSFLTGTGNTIYF.

The chain couples TRBV7-2 to TRBJ1-1; possibly TRBD1 for D (5 bases). V shed 5 bases and J shed 1 base, with 11 bases lying between them. Germline V gives CDR1 SGHTA, CDR2 FQGNSA. The CDR3 has 14 amino acids. This CDR3 reads CASSPGRWNTEAFF. Written as DNA, the CDR3 is TGTGCCAGCAGCCCGGGACGGTGGAACACTGAAGCTTTCTTT.

This chain links TRBV7-8 with TRBJ2-3; 8 bases map to TRBD1. The CDR3 loop spans 16 amino acids. The junction had 10 bases not matched to a gene; V was cut back by 5 bases and J by 3 bases. Germline V gene data show CDR1 as SGHVS and CDR2 as FQNEAQ. CDR3 amino acids: CASSTWTGKETDTQYF. The CDR3 DNA reads as TGTGCCAGCAGCACCTGGACAGGGAAGGAGACAGATACGCAGTATTTT.

The V call is TRBV5-5, the J call TRBJ2-7; 8 bases line up with TRBD1. In germline, CDR1 is SGHKS, CDR2 YYEKEE (reference sequence). V was clipped by 1 base and J by 6 bases; unmatched bases: 6. This CDR3 spans 14 amino acids. In DNA, the CDR3 is TGTGCCAGCAGCTTGCTACAGGGGGTTGGCGAGCAGTACTTC. Amino acid sequence: CASSLLQGVGEQYF.

The rearrangement uses TRBV5-5 and TRBJ1-4, with D unresolved. CDR3 length equals 13 residues. V lost 4 bases and J 7 bases, leaving 11 bases between the germline ends. The V gene's germline CDR1 is SGHKS and CDR2 YYEKEE (reference sequence). The CDR3 DNA is TGTGCCAGCAGCCGATTATATCTTGAAAAACTGTTTTTT. Its protein is CASSRLYLEKLFF.

Note on this clone: This specimen includes other DNA sequences encoding the same CDR3. The gene calls are TRBV30 and TRBJ1-1; D gene uncertain. V was shortened by 0 bases and J by 0 bases, with 11 bases between the two germline ends. CDR1 and CDR2 from the germline V gene are GTSNPN and SVGIG (reference sequence). CDR3 length equals 15 residues. The CDR3 is CAWSVVPGLNTEAFF. The DNA for the CDR3 is TGTGCCTGGAGTGTAGTTCCGGGCCTGAACACTGAAGCTTTCTTT.